Sequencing of this T cell receptor (beta chain) was carried out in a study of OX40 agonist ivuxolimab in advanced cancers. Across the whole study: The dose of intravenous ivuxolimab that patients received every 2 weeks ranged from 0.01 to 10 mg/kg. A mean age of roughly 60 years, range about 20 to 85, was recorded, and around 85% were male. Of the patients, three showed partial responses, one with hepatocellular carcinoma and two with cutaneous melanoma.

Generated by immunoSEQ multiplex PCR, the TCRdb table keeps only in-frame clones and is missing some. Among about 50,000 clones listed, about 88% were seen once. Sequencing was performed on CD4+ or CD8+ T cells sorted from blood, taken in a trial of the OX40 agonist ivuxolimab. The clonotype comes from an adult with an advanced solid tumor such as melanoma, head and neck, liver or kidney cancer.

In nucleotides, the CDR3 is TGTGCCAGTAGTTTGGGACTAGCAGGCGACAATGAGCAGTTCTTC. It specifies CASSLGLAGDNEQFF. The V gene is TRBV19, the J gene TRBJ2-1; 9 bases map to TRBD2. V lost 5 bases, J lost 5 bases, and 7 bases stayed unmatched. Per the germline V gene, CDR1 is LNHDA and CDR2 is SQIVND (reference sequence). The CDR3 consists of 15 residues.